A selection of T cell receptor beta chains follows, all from one sample in a study of cytomegalovirus exposure and HLA in healthy donors. Profiled with immunoSEQ multiplex PCR; TCRdb holds only in-frame clones, not every one. The sample lists some 160,000 clones, around 77% occurring once. The specimen sequenced was PBMCs. The receptors stem from a man in his 60s in good health and CMV-seronegative. Each CDR3 is given with its conserved first and last residue. A D gene is named only where the DNA matches it firmly. The listing skips clone size in some rows; elsewhere it reads once, few, many or a size class.

j_call clone_size v_call d_call cdr3_nt cdr3_aa
TRBJ2-7 few TRBV5-1 TRBD1 TGCGCCAGCAGCGCGGGACAGGGAACCTACGAGCAGTACTTC CASSAGQGTYEQYF
TRBJ1-3 - TRBV29-1 TRBD1 TGCAGCGCAGGGGGGACAGGGAGCGGAAACACCATATATTTT CSAGGTGSGNTIYF
TRBJ1-1 - TRBV6-1 - TGTGCCAGCAGTGAAGTAGGAGGGCTGGTGTCTGAAGCTTTCTTT CASSEVGGLVSEAFF
TRBJ1-1 - TRBV5-1 TRBD1 TGCGCCAGCAGCCCCGGGACAGGGGGAACTGAAGCTTTCTTT CASSPGTGGTEAFF
TRBJ2-5 - TRBV4-2 - TGTGCCAGCAGCCAGGGTGGCGGGGGCCCGTACCAAGAGACCCAGTACTTC CASSQGGGGPYQETQYF
TRBJ1-3 - TRBV9 - TGTGCCAGCAGCGTAGACAGCGGTTACTCTGGAAACACCATATATTTT CASSVDSGYSGNTIYF
TRBJ2-7 few TRBV5-1 TRBD1 TGCGCCAGCAGCAGGGGACAGGGTGTCTACGAGCAGTACTTC CASSRGQGVYEQYF
TRBJ2-7 - TRBV6-5 - TGTGCCAGCAGTATTCAGGGGGGCGCACCCTACGAGCAGTACTTC CASSIQGGAPYEQYF
TRBJ1-1 - TRBV30 TRBD1 TGTGCCTACCAGGGACAGGGGGCTTTAGGGGCTTTCTTT CAYQGQGALGAFF
TRBJ2-2 - TRBV15 TRBD2 TGTGCCACCAGCAGAGGACTAGCGGGCAACACCGGGGAGCTGTTTTTT CATSRGLAGNTGELFF
TRBJ2-3 - TRBV5-6 - TGTGCCAGCAGCTTATCACAGGGCGGGACAGATACGCAGTATTTT CASSLSQGGTDTQYF
TRBJ2-3 - TRBV2 TRBD2 TGTGCCAGCCGGGGGGGGTCCAGGGCCCCTAGCGCAGATACGCAGTATTTT CASRGGSRAPSADTQYF
TRBJ2-2 - TRBV6-1 TRBD2 TGTGCCAGCAAGGGACTAGCGGTAAACACCGGGGAGCTGTTTTTT CASKGLAVNTGELFF
TRBJ2-3 - TRBV13 - TGTGCCAGCAGCTTTCTCCCGGGGGGCGGGACAGATACGCAGTATTTT CASSFLPGGGTDTQYF
TRBJ1-5 - TRBV21-1 - TGTGCCAGCAGCAAGATCGACAGGGGTCGTCAGCCCCAGCATTTT CASSKIDRGRQPQHF
TRBJ2-6 - TRBV7-2 - TGTGCCAGCAGCCATCACCCTGACTTATCTGGGGCCAACGTCCTGACTTTC CASSHHPDLSGANVLTF
TRBJ1-2 - TRBV19 TRBD1 TGTGCCAGTAGTCTTGACAGGGAAAGTGGTGGCTACACCTTC CASSLDRESGGYTF
TRBJ2-7 - TRBV10-2 TRBD2 TGCGCCAGTCTCGCGGTTCTGGGAGGGACCTACGAGCAGTACTTC CASLAVLGGTYEQYF
TRBJ2-3 - TRBV7-9 TRBD1 TGTGCCAGCAGCTTAGCGGGGACAGGGGCAGATACGCAGTATTTT CASSLAGTGADTQYF
TRBJ2-7 - TRBV10-3 - TGTGCCATCAGTGAGCCAGGGTTGGTCAACGAGCAGTACTTC CAISEPGLVNEQYF
TRBJ1-3 - TRBV2 - TGTGCCAGCGGGGGCCTTACGGTTGGAAACACCATATATTTT CASGGLTVGNTIYF
TRBJ2-2 - TRBV7-9 TRBD1 TGTGCCAGCAGACCACTGAAGACAGGGTGGACCGGGGAGCTGTTTTTT CASRPLKTGWTGELFF
TRBJ2-3 once TRBV28 TRBD1 TGTGCCAGCAGTTTAACAGGGGGCCGACCAGATACGCAGTATTTT CASSLTGGRPDTQYF
TRBJ2-1 - TRBV25-1 TRBD2 TGTGCCAGCGGATCGGGACTAGCGGGGGTCTACAATGAGCAGTTCTTC CASGSGLAGVYNEQFF
TRBJ1-2 - TRBV5-1 - TGCGCCAGCAGCCGGGACTATGGCTACACCTTC CASSRDYGYTF
TRBJ2-3 - TRBV6-5 TRBD1 TGTGCCAGCAGGAGACAGGGTAAAGTCACAGATACGCAGTATTTT CASRRQGKVTDTQYF
TRBJ2-1 - TRBV5-6 TRBD2 TGTGCCAGCAGCTTGGGGGGGGGCTACAATGAGCAGTTCTTC CASSLGGGYNEQFF
TRBJ2-7 - TRBV25-1 - TGTGCCAGCTCCCGGGACACCACCTACGAGCAGTACTTC CASSRDTTYEQYF
TRBJ2-3 - TRBV5-1 - TGCGCCAGCCAAGGGAGGCTAGGTGACACAGATACGCAGTATTTT CASQGRLGDTDTQYF
TRBJ2-7 many TRBV5-1 TRBD2 TGCGCCAGCAGCCCATCACAGGGCAGCGGGGGGGCCCTATCTGCGGTCTACGAGCAGTACTTC CASSPSQGSGGALSAVYEQYF
TRBJ2-5 - TRBV27 TRBD2 TGTGCCAGCCGTAGGAATAGCGGGGGTCAAGAGACCCAGTACTTC CASRRNSGGQETQYF
TRBJ1-1 - TRBV5-4 - TGTGCCAGCAGCTTGGACAGGGTTTACACTGAAGCTTTCTTT CASSLDRVYTEAFF
TRBJ2-2 - TRBV28 TRBD2 TGTGCCAGCAGCCACTCATGGGGGGGAGGCACCGGGGAGCTGTTTTTT CASSHSWGGGTGELFF
TRBJ2-7 - TRBV5-1 TRBD2 TGCGCCAGCAGCTTGTCTCCTAGCGGGGGAATCTACGAGCAGTACTTC CASSLSPSGGIYEQYF
TRBJ2-3 once TRBV7-2 - TGTGCCAGCAGCTCTGTAACACCGGGTAGGACAGATACGCAGTATTTT CASSSVTPGRTDTQYF
TRBJ2-2 - TRBV2 - TGTGCCAGCGTCCGGGATTCGAACACCGGGGAGCTGTTTTTT CASVRDSNTGELFF
TRBJ1-1 few TRBV6-1 - TGTGCCAGCAGTGAACGGGGGTACGAGAACACTGAAGCTTTCTTT CASSERGYENTEAFF
TRBJ2-7 - TRBV6-5 - TGTGCCAGCAGCCCGAAACAGGGAGGGTTTTACGAGCAGTACTTC CASSPKQGGFYEQYF
TRBJ2-7 - TRBV6-5 - TGTGCCAGCAGTTTGGACAAACTCTACGAGCAGTACTTC CASSLDKLYEQYF
TRBJ2-1 few TRBV1 - TGCACCAGCAGTTTCATAGCGGGCAGCTCCTACAATGAGCAGTTCTTC CTSSFIAGSSYNEQFF
TRBJ1-1 - TRBV20-1 TRBD1 TGCAGTGCTAGAAAGGGGGCGCTGTTCTTT CSARKGALFF
TRBJ1-5 - TRBV5-4 - TGTGCCAGCAGCTCCCAGGGTGGCAATCAGCCCCAGCATTTT CASSSQGGNQPQHF
TRBJ2-1 - TRBV6-4 - TGTGCCAGCAGTGACCGCGTGACATTTGGCGTTAGTGAGCAGTTCTTC CASSDRVTFGVSEQFF
TRBJ2-7 - TRBV5-6 TRBD1 TGTGCCAGCAGCCCCGGGACAGGGTTTACGTACGAGCAGTACTTC CASSPGTGFTYEQYF
TRBJ2-1 - TRBV5-4 TRBD1 TGTGCCAGCAGCTTGGTCCGGGACAGGATTCGTGAGCAGTTCTTC CASSLVRDRIREQFF
TRBJ2-1 few TRBV28 TRBD1 TGTGCCAGCAGTCTCTTTTCAGGGGGCTCCTACAATGAGCAGTTCTTC CASSLFSGGSYNEQFF
TRBJ2-1 - TRBV11-2 TRBD1 TGTGCCAGCAGCTTGGGACAGGGGGCGTATGAGCAGTTCTTC CASSLGQGAYEQFF
TRBJ2-7 - TRBV5-8 - TGTGCCAGCAGCTTGGACAGCCCATACTACGAGCAGTACTTC CASSLDSPYYEQYF
TRBJ2-7 - TRBV19 TRBD2 TGTGCCAGTAGCCCGGGACTAGCGGGAGCCACATTACCCTACGAGCAGTACTTC CASSPGLAGATLPYEQYF
TRBJ2-3 - TRBV2 - TGTGCCAGCAAGGGGGTTGGTGGGAGTACAGATACGCAGTATTTT CASKGVGGSTDTQYF
TRBJ2-7 - TRBV30 - TGTGCCTGGAGTGTACCGGGGGTCTTCTACGAGCAGTACTTC CAWSVPGVFYEQYF
TRBJ2-3 - TRBV7-9 TRBD2 TGTGCCAGCACCCCTAGCGGGGCGTACACAGATACGCAGTATTTT CASTPSGAYTDTQYF
TRBJ1-1 few TRBV28 - TGTGCCAGCAGACACAGGAGTGAAGCTTTCTTT CASRHRSEAFF
TRBJ2-3 - TRBV11-2 TRBD2 TGTGCCAGCTCGACTAGCGCTACTAGCACAGATACGCAGTATTTT CASSTSATSTDTQYF
TRBJ2-2 - TRBV6-1 - TGTGCCAGCAGTGGCGACTTCAACACCGGGGAGCTGTTTTTT CASSGDFNTGELFF